Presented here are 25 T cell receptor beta chains from one specimen sequenced in a study of blood T cell repertoires in COVID-19. The repertoire was sequenced with immunoSEQ multiplex PCR; TCRdb's copy has only in-frame clones and lacks some. This table holds approximately 220,000 clones, approximately 83% found once. The sample taken for sequencing was PBMCs or T cells enriched from blood (not recorded which). These receptors were collected from a woman in her thirties or forties who had been exposed to COVID-19.

The chain combines TRBV7-9 with TRBJ1-2, with D unclear. Germline V CDR1 and CDR2: SEHNR, FQNEAQ (reference sequence). This CDR3 comprises 12 residues. Trimming left V 4 bases short and J 5 bases short, with 8 bases between. CDR3 nucleotides: TGTGCCAGCAGCTCCCCTATGTATGGCTACACCTTC. Translation: CASSSPMYGYTF.

The V and J genes are TRBV18 and TRBJ1-5, with a possible D match to TRBD1 (5 bases). Germline values: CDR1 KGHSH, CDR2 LQKENI. Trimming took off 3 bases at V and 2 bases at J, with 14 bases between the two ends. The CDR3 covers 16 residues. The DNA of the CDR3 is TGTGCCAGCTCACCCCCCGAGGACACGGGCAATCAGCCCCAGCATTTT. This codes for CASSPPEDTGNQPQHF.

This chain joins TRBV7-2 and TRBJ1-3, with a weak D call TRBD1 (5 bases). Trimming removed 1 base at V and 8 bases at J, with 12 bases between. The V gene's germline CDR1 is SGHTA and CDR2 FQGNSA. This CDR3 has 14 residues. CDR3 sequence (DNA): TGTGCCAGCAGCTTAGTCGTCAGGGATGACACCATATATTTT. Residues: CASSLVVRDDTIYF.

This clone was counted at least ten times. The rearrangement uses TRBV24-1 and TRBJ2-1, with a tentative D call TRBD1 (5 bases). The germline V gene encodes CDR1 KGHDR and CDR2 SFDVKD. This CDR3 spans 16 amino acids. Trimming stripped 0 bases from V and 4 bases from J, with 12 bases between. As DNA, the CDR3 is TGTGCCACCAGTGATTTGCAGGCAGGGCCTTACAATGAGCAGTTCTTC. It translates to CATSDLQAGPYNEQFF.

The chain is built from TRBV20-1 and TRBJ1-1, with D perhaps matching TRBD1 (5 bases). CDR1 DFQATT and CDR2 SNEGSKA come from the germline V gene (reference sequence). V dropped 6 bases and J dropped 9 bases, with 14 bases sitting between them. The CDR3 has 11 residues. The DNA of the CDR3 is TGCAGTGCAGACAGTCCCAACCAAGCTTTCTTT. Encoded protein: CSADSPNQAFF.

This chain joins TRBV4-1 and TRBJ1-5; D gene uncertain. The V end lost 1 base, the J end lost 8 bases, and 9 bases lay between the germline ends. The CDR3 runs to 13 residues. Germline loops: CDR1 MGHRA, CDR2 YSYEKL. CDR3 nucleotide sequence: TGCGCCAGCAGCCAAGCCGTCGGGGAGCCCCAGCATTTT. Translation: CASSQAVGEPQHF.

The J gene is TRBJ1-2, the V gene TRBV27; D possibly corresponds to TRBD1 (6 bases). V was trimmed by 6 bases and J by 10 bases, leaving 12 bases between them. The V gene's germline CDR1 is MNHEY and CDR2 SMNVEV (reference sequence). The CDR3 runs to 11 residues. This CDR3 is CASRTGGVYTF. The DNA for the CDR3 is TGTGCCAGCAGGACGGGGGGCGTCTACACCTTC.

The gene calls are TRBV3-1 (or the pseudogene TRBV3-2) and TRBJ2-5; TRBD2 agrees at 12 bases. This CDR3 is built from 15 residues. Looked up from germline, CDR1 is LGHDT and CDR2 is YNNKEL (reference sequence). Losses at the gene ends were 5 bases for V and 5 bases for J; bases not matched to a gene: 6. Here the CDR3 reads CASSRLAGDRETQYF. The CDR3 nucleotides read TGTGCCAGCAGCAGACTAGCGGGGGACCGGGAGACCCAGTACTTC.

This clone came up a few times. The chain links TRBV5-1 to TRBJ2-5; 11 bases fit TRBD2. The CDR3 runs to 15 residues. V was pared by 4 bases and J by 5 bases, with 7 bases of the junction left unmatched. Germline V CDR1 and CDR2: SGHRS, YFSETQ. The CDR3 coding sequence is TGCGCCAGCAGCCCGACTAGCGGGGATCAGGAGACCCAGTACTTC. Its protein is CASSPTSGDQETQYF.

The chain has TRBV9 and TRBJ1-1; TRBD1 agrees at 8 bases. This CDR3 contains 14 residues. From germline, CDR1 is SGDLS and CDR2 YYNGEE. With V trimmed by 3 bases and J by 4 bases, 5 bases remained unmatched. This CDR3 is CASSATTGGTEAFF. CDR3 bases: TGTGCCAGCAGCGCCACAACAGGGGGCACTGAAGCTTTCTTT. Looking up the rest from reference TRBV9 and TRBJ1-1 gives the full variable domain: DSGVTQTPKHLITATGQRVTLRCSPRSGDLSVYWYQQSLDQGLQFLIQYYNGEERAKGNILERFSAQQFPDLHSELNLSSLELGDSALYFCASSATTGGTEAFFGQGTRLTVV.

CDR3: CASSWGPTTPNEQFF. The CDR3 DNA sequence: TGCGCCAGCAGCTGGGGCCCCACGACCCCCAATGAGCAGTTCTTC. This rearrangement joins TRBV5-1 to TRBJ2-1, with TRBD1 as a possible D gene (5 bases). The CDR3 covers 15 residues. V dropped 3 bases and J dropped 6 bases, with 16 bases sitting between them. CDR1 is SGHRS, CDR2 YFSETQ, per germline.

The chain links TRBV5-1 to TRBJ1-3, with 8 bases aligning to TRBD1. Germline assignment: CDR1 SGHRS and CDR2 YFSETQ. CDR3 size: 15 residues. V lost 7 bases, J lost 5 bases, and 11 bases stayed unmatched. CDR3 coding DNA: TGCGCCAGCCAGCCCCGGACAGGGTTGAGAAACACCATATATTTT. Encoded protein: CASQPRTGLRNTIYF.

This rearrangement joins TRBV11-3 to TRBJ1-1; D uncertain. Germline values: CDR1 SGHNT, CDR2 YENEEA. V dropped 0 bases and J dropped 5 bases, with 10 bases sitting between them. This CDR3 has 14 residues. CDR3 amino acids: CASSLDGGSTEAFF. DNA for the CDR3: TGTGCCAGCAGCTTAGACGGCGGCTCTACTGAAGCTTTCTTT.

The rearrangement links TRBV5-6 to TRBJ2-7; D perhaps matches TRBD2 (6 bases). The CDR3 has 16 amino acids. Trimming took off 2 bases at V and 3 bases at J, with 18 bases between the two ends. Germline-derived CDR1 and CDR2 are SGHDT and YYEEEE. The DNA of the CDR3 is TGTGCCAGCAGCTTACCCTCCCCGGCGGGGCTCTACGAGCAGTACTTC. Residues: CASSLPSPAGLYEQYF.

This clone appeared once. The rearrangement joins TRBV28 to TRBJ1-5, with TRBD1 identical over 9 bases. Germline CDR1 and CDR2: MDHEN and SYDVKM. This CDR3 spans 17 amino acids. V shed 4 bases, J shed 0 bases, and the junction held 7 bases outside the gene matches. CDR3 region: CASSWGTGIGSNQPQHF. The CDR3 nucleotides read TGTGCCAGCAGTTGGGGGACAGGGATCGGTAGCAATCAGCCCCAGCATTTT.

In its sample, this clone is medium-sized. This rearrangement joins TRBV6-1 to TRBJ2-5; 12 bases agree with TRBD2. This CDR3 is built from 15 residues. Germline V lookup: CDR1 MNHNS, CDR2 SASEGT. V lost 2 bases and J lost 2; bases outside the gene matches: 0. CDR3 DNA sequence: TGTGCCAGCAGTGAACTAGCGGGGGGGCAAGAGACCCAGTACTTC. This gives the protein CASSELAGGQETQYF.

The DNA of the CDR3 is TGTGCTAGTGGTTTTCGTCCGTTCGTTCGGGGCATCGGGGGACCAAGCTCTGGAAACACCATATATTTT. Its translation: CASGFRPFVRGIGGPSSGNTIYF. J is TRBJ1-3 and V is TRBV12-5; possible D gene TRBD1, 5 bases. CDR1 and CDR2 (germline): LGHNT, FRNRAP. The CDR3 is 23 amino acids. Trimming stripped 3 bases from V and 0 bases from J, with 33 bases between.

This clone has a handful of counts. The chain couples TRBV6-5 to TRBJ1-5, with D hard to call. Germline lookup yields CDR1 MNHEY and CDR2 SVGAGI. This CDR3 is 15 amino acids long. V was trimmed by 6 bases and J by 0 bases, leaving 12 bases between them. CDR3 nucleotides: TGTGCCAGCAGACAAGGAGGCAATAGCAATCAGCCCCAGCATTTT. It encodes CASRQGGNSNQPQHF.

The rearrangement joins TRBV7-9 to TRBJ1-1; weak D call: TRBD1 (5 bases). The CDR3 covers 13 residues. The ends were cut back, 5 bases at V and 11 bases at J, with 18 bases in the middle. Germline CDR1 is SEHNR and CDR2 is FQNEAQ (reference sequence). In DNA, the CDR3 is TGTGCCAGCAGCGCACCCGGGACTTCGGGGGCTTTCTTT. Amino acids: CASSAPGTSGAFF.

This chain uses TRBV19 with TRBJ2-3; 12 bases match TRBD2. Germline CDR1 reads LNHDA; CDR2 reads SQIVND (reference sequence). Losses at the gene ends were 8 bases for V and 4 bases for J; bases not matched to a gene: 7. The CDR3 extends over 15 amino acids. In nucleotides, the CDR3 is TGTGCCAGTTCTAGCGGGGGGGCGCCCCCAGATACGCAGTATTTT. It translates to CASSSGGAPPDTQYF.

This chain connects TRBV7-9 to TRBJ2-3; TRBD1 is a possible D gene (5 bases). V was trimmed by 4 bases and J by 2 bases, leaving 10 bases between them. The germline gives CDR1 SEHNR, CDR2 FQNEAQ (reference sequence). The CDR3 spans 14 residues. The CDR3 protein is CASSWGSSTDTQYF. The CDR3 DNA follows: TGTGCCAGCAGCTGGGGCAGTTCCACAGATACGCAGTATTTT.

The J gene is TRBJ1-5, the V gene TRBV5-6; a weak D match, TRBD1 (6 bases). Germline CDR1 reads SGHDT; CDR2 reads YYEEEE. Trimming left V 0 bases short and J 7 bases short, with 14 bases between. The CDR3 extends over 15 amino acids. The CDR3 sequence: CASSLGEGEGQPQHF. In DNA form, the CDR3 reads TGTGCCAGCAGCTTGGGAGAGGGGGAAGGACAGCCCCAGCATTTT.

The J gene is TRBJ1-1, the V gene TRBV9; TRBD1 matches 8 bases. The CDR3 spans 13 residues. Germline V gives CDR1 SGDLS, CDR2 YYNGEE. The J segment lost 10 bases and the V segment lost 4 bases, leaving 9 bases of the junction unmatched. The CDR3 coding sequence is TGTGCCAGCAGCCCCCTGGGGACAGGACGAGCTTTCTTT. Encoded protein: CASSPLGTGRAFF.

The chain employs TRBV18 and TRBJ2-7; 8 bases match TRBD1. In germline, CDR1 is KGHSH, CDR2 LQKENI. The CDR3 consists of 14 residues. Losses at the gene ends were 5 bases for V and 3 bases for J; bases not matched to a gene: 6. CDR3 coding DNA: TGTGCCAGCTCAAGCGGACAGGGAATCTACGAGCAGTACTTC. This codes for CASSSGQGIYEQYF.

The chain combines TRBV12-5 with TRBJ2-3; the D gene is possibly TRBD1 (5 bases). This CDR3 is built from 13 residues. Trimming cost V 6 bases and J 4 bases, with 11 bases left between them. The germline CDR1 and CDR2 sequences are LGHNT and FRNRAP. CDR3 bases: TGTGCTAGTGGAAATTCAGGGCCAGATACGCAGTATTTT. Residues: CASGNSGPDTQYF.